This passage covers 28 T cell receptor beta chains from one sample sequenced in a study of response to subunit inactivated influenza vaccine (dated by TCRdb to between 2017 and 2018). Receptors were amplified or captured by RT-PCR. TCRdb lists the instrument as Illumina HiSeq 2500. TCRdb reprocessing: public reads trimmed at Q25 with fastp, clones called with MiXCR, in-frame beta chains kept. Rows merge per CDR3 protein into single entries with the most common DNA and genes. This sample is represented by under 950,000 distinct CDR3 sequences; 21% of them were singletons. The ten largest make up about 10% of the sample. The material sequenced was PBMCs from blood, taken more than 4 days after vaccination. These receptors all come from a man aged 45 to 65 who received an inactivated influenza vaccine. Donor details come from another sample of the same person, matched by shared clones.

The chain combines TRBV21-1 with TRBJ1-1. TRBV21-1 is shown as a pseudogene. The CDR3 is 16 residues long. Here the CDR3 DNA reads TGTGCCAGCAGCAATAGATCGGGACGAGTCAACACTGAAGCTTTCTTT. This codes for CASSNRSGRVNTEAFF.

V usage is TRBV28 and J usage is TRBJ2-7, with 12 positions matching TRBD2. V was clipped by 3 bases and J by 7 bases; unmatched bases: 1. The germline V gene has CDR1 MDHEN and CDR2 SYDVKM. This CDR3 spans 13 amino acids. The CDR3 DNA is TGTGCCAGCAGTTTGACTAGCGGGGGTGAGCAGTACTTC. Translated, it gives CASSLTSGGEQYF.

The sample holds a few counts of this clonotype. J is TRBJ2-3 and V is TRBV30; a possible D gene is TRBD2 (6 bases). V lost 5 bases, J lost 3 bases, and 15 bases lay in between. CDR3 length equals 14 residues. Germline V gene data show CDR1 as GTSNPN and CDR2 as SVGIG (reference sequence). The CDR3 here is CAWARWRATDTQYF. CDR3 bases: TGTGCCTGGGCTAGATGGAGGGCAACAGATACGCAGTATTTT.

The rearrangement joins TRBV4-3 to TRBJ2-5; 12 nucleotides line up with TRBD1. CDR3 length: 17 residues. CDR1 and CDR2 from the germline V gene are LGHNA and YSLEER. V was pared by 3 bases and J by 5 bases, with 10 bases of the junction left unmatched. For the CDR3, the DNA is TGCGCCAGCAGCCAGGGACAGGGGGCGTTAATAAAGGAGACCCAGTACTTC. Translation: CASSQGQGALIKETQYF.

The genes are TRBV20-1 and TRBJ1-5; D is perhaps TRBD1 (5 bases). The CDR3 extends over 13 amino acids. Germline CDR1 is DFQATT and CDR2 is SNEGSKA (reference sequence). V dropped 3 bases and J dropped 6 bases, with 12 bases sitting between them. This chain's CDR3 is CSARGGPPQPQHF. In DNA, the CDR3 is TGCAGTGCTAGGGGGGGTCCTCCTCAGCCCCAGCATTTT.

There are a few counts of this clonotype. The rearrangement links TRBV6-2 or TRBV6-3 to TRBJ1-1, with D unresolved. The V gene lost 2 bases and the J gene lost 8 bases, with 6 bases spanning the gap. CDR3 length: 11 residues. The V gene's germline CDR1 is MNHEY and CDR2 SVGEGT. The CDR3 bases are TGTGCCAGCAGTTACGTACGGGAAGCTTTCTTT. Amino acids: CASSYVREAFF.

In this sample, this clonotype turned up a few times. The V and J genes are TRBV5-5 and TRBJ2-5; D may match TRBD1 or TRBD2 (5 bases each). Germline CDR1 SGHKS, CDR2 YYEKEE (reference sequence). There are 12 residues in the CDR3. V lost 4 bases to trimming and J lost 8 bases, with 12 bases between them. The CDR3 DNA follows: TGTGCCAGCAGCCGGGACCGACTAACCCAGTACTTC. Its translation: CASSRDRLTQYF.

This clonotype was observed at least ten times. V gene TRBV29-1 combines with J gene TRBJ2-1; the D gene is possibly TRBD2 (6 bases). Trimming stripped 3 bases from V and 4 bases from J, with 16 bases between. Germline V gene sequence: CDR1 SQVTM, CDR2 ANQGSEA. The CDR3 sequence is 15 residues long. The chain's CDR3 is CSVDLSLAPYNEQFF. CDR3 DNA: TGCAGCGTTGACCTATCGCTAGCGCCATACAATGAGCAGTTCTTC.

This clonotype was seen repeatedly, ten times or more. The chain links TRBV5-1 to TRBJ2-3; a weak D match, TRBD2 (6 bases). V lost 0 bases and J lost 1, with 12 bases in between. CDR1 is SGHRS, CDR2 YFSETQ, per germline. The CDR3 extends over 16 amino acids. The CDR3 loop reads CASSLDGRGGTDTQYF. The CDR3 DNA is TGCGCCAGCAGCTTGGACGGGCGGGGAGGCACAGATACGCAGTATTTT.

The chain recombines TRBV20-1 with TRBJ2-7; D not certain. V lost 3 bases and J lost 2, with 11 bases in between. Germline V gene sequence: CDR1 DFQATT, CDR2 SNEGSKA (reference sequence). CDR3 length: 13 amino acids. The CDR3 nucleotides read TGCAGTGCTAGTGAAACCGGGCCCTACGAGCAGTACTTC. It specifies CSASETGPYEQYF.

V gene TRBV6-5 combines with J gene TRBJ2-5; the match to TRBD1 covers 7 bases. V was pared by 4 bases and J by 9 bases, with 17 bases of the junction left unmatched. In germline, CDR1 is MNHEY, CDR2 SVGAGI. This CDR3 has 16 amino acids. CDR3 region: CASSWLGGQVPPAQYF. For the CDR3, the DNA is TGTGCCAGCAGTTGGTTAGGAGGACAGGTGCCTCCGGCCCAGTACTTC.

This clonotype has just a few counts. The genes are TRBV30 and TRBJ1-1; D is unclear. V dropped 6 bases and J dropped 4 bases, with 9 bases sitting between them. Looked up from germline, CDR1 is GTSNPN and CDR2 is SVGIG (reference sequence). The CDR3 covers 11 residues. The CDR3 is CACTRSTEAFF. The CDR3 DNA sequence: TGTGCCTGTACCAGGTCCACTGAAGCTTTCTTT.

The V gene is TRBV6-2 or TRBV6-3, the J gene TRBJ2-1; tentatively, D is TRBD2 (6 bases). The CDR3 has 13 amino acids. Trimming pared 7 bases from V and 10 bases from J, leaving 17 bases between. In germline, CDR1 is MNHEY, CDR2 SVGEGT. The CDR3 loop reads CASTRLGVGEQFF. The CDR3 DNA reads as TGTGCCAGCACCCGACTAGGGGTAGGGGAGCAGTTCTTC.

This clonotype was seen a handful of times. The V call is TRBV20-1, the J call TRBJ2-3; 15 bases align to TRBD2. The V and J ends lost 5 bases and 0 bases, in that order; junction bases with no gene match: 6. The germline V gene has CDR1 DFQATT and CDR2 SNEGSKA (reference sequence). CDR3 length: 17 residues. Here the CDR3 DNA reads TGCAGTGCTTCAGGAGGGACTAGCGGGGGGAGCACAGATACGCAGTATTTT. Protein product: CSASGGTSGGSTDTQYF.

V is TRBV5-1 and J is TRBJ1-4; no clear D gene. The V and J ends lost 4 bases and 7 bases respectively, with 17 bases between them. The germline gives CDR1 SGHRS, CDR2 YFSETQ. This CDR3 contains 15 residues. CDR3 loop: CASSPSPPPGEKLFF. The DNA for the CDR3 is TGCGCCAGCAGCCCAAGCCCTCCCCCAGGTGAAAAACTGTTTTTT.

The table lists this clonotype with a few counts. The V and J genes are TRBV6-2 or TRBV6-3 and TRBJ2-1; TRBD2 matches at 7 bases. In germline, CDR1 is MNHEY, CDR2 SVGEGT. The CDR3 is 16 residues long. With 5 bases clipped from V and 0 bases from J, the junction kept 7 bases outside the gene matches. The CDR3 here is CASSVSGGSSYNEQFF. The DNA for the CDR3 is TGTGCCAGCAGTGTATCGGGGGGTAGCTCCTACAATGAGCAGTTCTTC.

V is TRBV10-3 and J is TRBJ1-3; D remains unclear. Germline V CDR1 and CDR2: ENHRY, SYGVKD. The V and J ends lost 3 bases and 7 bases respectively, with 4 bases between them. The CDR3 is made up of 11 amino acids. CDR3 region: CAISESNTIYF. The CDR3 nucleotides read TGTGCCATCAGTGAATCCAACACCATATATTTT.

The chain employs TRBV9 and TRBJ2-7, with D maybe TRBD2 (6 bases). The CDR3 runs to 16 residues. The V and J ends lost 0 bases and 4 bases respectively, with 17 bases between them. CDR1 is SGDLS, CDR2 YYNGEE, per germline. The CDR3 DNA reads as TGTGCCAGCAGCGTAGATGGGGGGACGAAGAGGTACGAGCAGTACTTC. This codes for CASSVDGGTKRYEQYF.

The chain recombines TRBV3-1 with TRBJ2-2, with 7 bases aligning to TRBD1. The V and J ends lost 1 base and 0 bases, in that order; junction bases with no gene match: 2. CDR3 length: 16 residues. CDR1 and CDR2 (germline): LGHDT, YNNKEL (reference sequence). The CDR3 DNA is TGTGCCAGCAGCCAAGGGGGACAGCCGAACACCGGGGAGCTGTTTTTT. Translation gives CASSQGGQPNTGELFF.

This clonotype occurred a few times. The J gene is TRBJ2-7, the V gene TRBV27, with D possibly TRBD1 on 6 matching bases. Trimming took 3 bases from V and 0 from J, leaving 9 bases between them. Looked up from germline, CDR1 is MNHEY and CDR2 is SMNVEV (reference sequence). The CDR3 contains 14 residues. The CDR3 nucleotides are TGTGCCAGCAGTTTTTTAGGGGGCTCCTACGAGCAGTACTTC. Amino acids: CASSFLGGSYEQYF.

This clonotype came up a few times. The chain links TRBV6-2 or TRBV6-3 to TRBJ2-1; D call uncertain. Trimming cost V 0 bases and J 6 bases, with 6 bases left between them. The CDR3 contains 13 residues. Germline lookup yields CDR1 MNHEY and CDR2 SVGEGT. As DNA, the CDR3 is TGTGCCAGCAGTTACTCAAAATCCAATGAGCAGTTCTTC. Its translation: CASSYSKSNEQFF.

This clonotype appeared many times. The chain recombines TRBV28 with TRBJ1-2; D remains ambiguous. CDR3 length: 14 residues. Germline V gene lookup returns CDR1 MDHEN and CDR2 SYDVKM. V shed 6 bases and J shed 3 bases, with 14 bases lying between them. CDR3 bases: TGTGCCAGCAGCGAAGGGCGGGTTCACTATGGCTACACCTTC. This gives the protein CASSEGRVHYGYTF.

This clonotype was seen only a few times. V and J are TRBV4-2 and TRBJ1-1; D may be TRBD1 (6 bases). With 0 bases removed from V and 8 bases from J, the gap between germline ends came to 10 bases. The V gene's germline CDR1 is LGHNA and CDR2 YNFKEQ. This CDR3 is 13 amino acids long. The CDR3 sequence is CASSQEGGLEAFF. CDR3 coding DNA: TGTGCCAGCAGCCAAGAAGGGGGGCTGGAAGCTTTCTTT.

This rearrangement joins TRBV10-3 to TRBJ2-3, with a tentative D call TRBD1 (5 bases). V shed 9 bases and J shed 5 bases, with 12 bases lying between them. This CDR3 has 12 residues. Germline V lookup: CDR1 ENHRY, CDR2 SYGVKD. Written as DNA, the CDR3 is TGTGCCATTGGCAGGGAAGGAGATACGCAGTATTTT. It specifies CAIGREGDTQYF.

Ten or more counts support this clonotype. V is TRBV12-3 or TRBV12-4 and J is TRBJ2-2; 8 nucleotides match TRBD1. The CDR3 extends over 15 amino acids. V was pared by 3 bases and J by 2 bases, with 2 bases of the junction left unmatched. CDR3 nucleotides: TGTGCCAGCAGTTTTGGGACAGGAAACACCGGGGAGCTGTTTTTT. It yields the protein CASSFGTGNTGELFF.

The CDR3 region is CASSPRGAQSVTQYF. The CDR3 DNA is TGTGCCAGCAGCCCAAGGGGGGCGCAATCTGTTACGCAGTATTTT. The J gene is TRBJ2-3, the V gene TRBV7-2; D assignment may be TRBD1 or TRBD2 (6 bases each). Germline-derived CDR1 and CDR2 are SGHTA and FQGNSA. Trimming shortened V by 5 bases and J by 8 bases, and 20 bases separated the two germline ends. This CDR3 spans 15 amino acids. Complete variable domain (other parts from reference TRBV7-2 and TRBJ2-3): GAGVSQSPSNKVTEKGKDVELRCDPISGHTALYWYRQSLGQGLEFLIYFQGNSAPDKSGLPSDRFSAERTGGSVSTLTIQRTQQEDSAVYLCASSPRGAQSVTQYFGPGTRLTVL.

This clonotype has only a few counts. J is TRBJ2-1 and V is TRBV12-3 or TRBV12-4; 11 bases are shared with TRBD2. After removal of 6 bases from V and 8 bases from J, the junction contained 6 bases not matched to a gene. The CDR3 totals 14 residues. The CDR3 bases are TGTGCCAGCAGGCTAGCGGGGGGCCACTATGAGCAGTTCTTC. It encodes CASRLAGGHYEQFF.

The chain recombines TRBV20-1 with TRBJ2-7; D ambiguous. The CDR3 consists of 13 residues. CDR1 and CDR2 (germline): DFQATT, SNEGSKA (reference sequence). Trimming cost V 1 base and J 2 bases, with 9 bases left between them. The CDR3 nucleotides are TGCAGTGCTAGAGTTATAGACGCCTACGAGCAGTACTTC. It specifies CSARVIDAYEQYF.